The present entry profiles one TCR beta chain with its context. The data originate from a study of blood T cell repertoires in COVID-19. The overall study: Sites in the United States, Italy and Spain provided acute and convalescent COVID-19 samples. In each case, the material was cDNA or gDNA derived from T cells, B-cell-depleted T cells, or PBMCs.

Participants were placed into cohorts based on the clinical history they reported. V trimming: 0 bases; J trimming: 8 bases; junction bases outside the gene matches: 6. Germline V CDR1 and CDR2: SGHKS, YYEKEE (reference sequence). The CDR3 sequence is 15 residues long. Using immunoSEQ multiplex PCR, the repertoire was profiled, and TCRdb retains in-frame clones only, with some absent. The sample lists 140,000 to 150,000 clones; around 80% were seen once. The source is a woman between 50 and 59 years old who had recovered from COVID-19. The sample was PBMCs or T cells enriched from blood (not recorded which). V and J are TRBV5-5 and TRBJ1-4; 8 bases are a match to TRBD1. CDR3 residues: CASSLGGTGGEKLFF. CDR3 in DNA: TGTGCCAGCAGCTTGGGCGGGACAGGTGGCGAAAAACTGTTTTTT. The full variable domain, rest sourced from reference TRBV5-5 and TRBJ1-4, is DAGVTQSPTHLIKTRGQQVTLRCSPISGHKSVSWYQQVLGQGPQFIFQYYEKEERGRGNFPDRFSARQFPNYSSELNVNALLLGDSALYLCASSLGGTGGEKLFFGSGTQLSVL.